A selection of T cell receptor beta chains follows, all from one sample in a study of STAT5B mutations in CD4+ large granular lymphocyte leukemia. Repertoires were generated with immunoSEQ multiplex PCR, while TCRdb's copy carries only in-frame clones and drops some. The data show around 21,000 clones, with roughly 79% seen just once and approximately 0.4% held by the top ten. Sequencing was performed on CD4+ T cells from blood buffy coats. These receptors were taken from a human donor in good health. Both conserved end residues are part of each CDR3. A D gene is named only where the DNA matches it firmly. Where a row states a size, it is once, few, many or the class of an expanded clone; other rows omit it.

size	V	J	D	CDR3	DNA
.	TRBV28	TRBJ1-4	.	CASRTGAANEKLFF	TGTGCCAGCAGGACTGGTGCGGCTAATGAAAAACTGTTTTTT
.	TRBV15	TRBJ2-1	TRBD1	CATSRSGTGAHEQFF	TGTGCCACCAGCAGATCGGGAACAGGGGCCCATGAGCAGTTCTTC
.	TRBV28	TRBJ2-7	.	CASSTINPYEQYF	TGTGCCAGCAGTACTATAAATCCCTACGAGCAGTACTTC
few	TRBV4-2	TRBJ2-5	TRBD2	CASSQDRTSGAETQYF	TGTGCCAGCAGCCAAGACAGGACTAGCGGGGCGGAGACCCAGTACTTC
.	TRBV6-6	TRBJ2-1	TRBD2	CASSNAGGHEQFF	TGTGCCAGCAGTAACGCGGGGGGACATGAGCAGTTCTTC
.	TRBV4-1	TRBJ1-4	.	CASSQVLGEKLFF	TGCGCCAGCAGCCAAGTACTCGGGGAAAAACTGTTTTTT
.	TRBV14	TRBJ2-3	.	CASSQADLVVADTQYF	TGTGCCAGCAGCCAAGCCGACCTGGTTGTTGCGGATACGCAGTATTTT
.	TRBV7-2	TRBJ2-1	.	CASSSQYEQFF	TGTGCCAGCAGTTCCCAGTATGAGCAGTTCTTC
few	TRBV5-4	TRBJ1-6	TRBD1	CASSWGTGPYNSPLHF	TGTGCCAGCAGCTGGGGGACAGGCCCCTATAATTCACCCCTCCACTTT
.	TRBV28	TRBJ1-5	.	CAINAGVQSRQHF	TGTGCCATCAATGCGGGGGTCCAAAGCCGCCAGCATTTT
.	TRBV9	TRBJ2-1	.	CASSVGNRNEQFF	TGTGCCAGCAGCGTCGGTAACAGGAATGAGCAGTTCTTC
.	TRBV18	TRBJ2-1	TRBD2	CASSPTGTSGYNEQFF	TGTGCCAGCTCACCTACCGGGACTAGCGGGTACAATGAGCAGTTCTTC
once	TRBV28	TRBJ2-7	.	CASRSPPYEQYF	TGTGCCAGCAGATCACCCCCTTACGAGCAGTACTTC
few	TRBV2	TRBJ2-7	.	CASSERRGYEQYF	TGTGCCAGCAGTGAGCGGAGGGGCTACGAGCAGTACTTC
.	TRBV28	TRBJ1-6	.	CASTLPGSPLHF	TGTGCCAGCACACTCCCCGGTTCACCCCTCCACTTT
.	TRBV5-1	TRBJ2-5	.	CASSGAAEETQYF	TGCGCCAGCAGCGGTGCGGCAGAAGAGACCCAGTACTTC
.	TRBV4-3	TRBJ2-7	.	CASSQGRISYEQYF	TGCGCCAGCAGCCAAGGACGTATCTCCTACGAGCAGTACTTC
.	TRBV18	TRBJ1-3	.	CASSPNIQGAGNTIYF	TGTGCCAGCTCACCAAATATACAGGGTGCTGGAAACACCATATATTTT
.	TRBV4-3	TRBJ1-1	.	CASSQAPGLDTEAFF	TGCGCCAGCAGCCAAGCACCAGGCTTGGACACTGAAGCTTTCTTT
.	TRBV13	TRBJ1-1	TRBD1	CASSSYDRANTEAFF	TGTGCCAGCAGCTCCTATGACAGGGCGAACACTGAAGCTTTCTTT
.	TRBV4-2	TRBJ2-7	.	CASSQDHKGGYEQYF	TGTGCCAGCAGCCAAGATCATAAAGGTGGCTACGAGCAGTACTTC
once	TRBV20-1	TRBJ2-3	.	CSAKITDTQYF	TGCAGTGCTAAGATCACAGATACGCAGTATTTT
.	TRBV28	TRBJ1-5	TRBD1	CASSGQGRGNQPQHF	TGTGCCAGTTCGGGACAGGGTAGGGGCAATCAGCCCCAGCATTTT
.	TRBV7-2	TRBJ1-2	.	CASSLDPDGGYTF	TGTGCCAGCAGCTTAGACCCGGACGGTGGCTACACCTTC
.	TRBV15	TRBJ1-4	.	CATSRARNEKLFF	TGTGCCACCAGCAGAGCCCGGAATGAAAAACTGTTTTTT
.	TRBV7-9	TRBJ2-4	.	CASSLVTGTLRGNIQYF	TGTGCCAGCAGCTTAGTCACAGGGACCCTCCGTGGGAACATTCAGTACTTC
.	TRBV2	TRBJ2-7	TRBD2	CASSTPAGTTKGEQYF	TGTGCCAGCAGCACCCCAGCCGGGACTACTAAGGGTGAGCAGTACTTC
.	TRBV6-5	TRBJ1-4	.	CASSYSTGGDEKLFF	TGTGCCAGCAGTTACTCGACCGGGGGGGATGAAAAACTGTTTTTT
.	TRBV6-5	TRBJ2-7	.	CASNLLRGFGEQYF	TGTGCCAGCAATCTCCTAAGGGGCTTTGGGGAGCAGTACTTC
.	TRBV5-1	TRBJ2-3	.	CASSLGDRGRTDTQYF	TGCGCCAGCAGCTTAGGGGACCGGGGACGAACAGATACGCAGTATTTT
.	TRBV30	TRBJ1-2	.	CAWSPSPLGYTF	TGTGCCTGGAGTCCTTCCCCCCTGGGCTACACCTTC
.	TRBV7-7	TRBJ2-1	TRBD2	CASSFSGRAGEQFF	TGTGCTAGCAGCTTCAGCGGGAGAGCCGGTGAGCAGTTCTTC
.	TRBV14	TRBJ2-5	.	CASSQGIDGTKETQYF	TGTGCCAGCAGCCAAGGAATCGACGGGACCAAAGAGACCCAGTACTTC
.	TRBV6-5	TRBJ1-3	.	CASHSSGNTIYF	TGTGCCAGTCACAGTTCCGGAAACACCATATATTTT
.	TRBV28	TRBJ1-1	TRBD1	CASSFPGQTMNTEAFF	TGTGCCAGTAGCTTCCCGGGACAGACTATGAACACTGAAGCTTTCTTT
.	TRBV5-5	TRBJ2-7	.	CASREDYLGEQYF	TGTGCCAGCAGAGAGGATTATCTAGGGGAGCAGTACTTC
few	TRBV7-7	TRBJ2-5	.	CASSLGRQETQYF	TGTGCTAGCAGCTTAGGTCGACAAGAGACCCAGTACTTC
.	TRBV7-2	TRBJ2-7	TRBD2	CASSVTSGTYEQYF	TGTGCCAGCAGCGTAACTAGCGGGACCTACGAGCAGTACTTC
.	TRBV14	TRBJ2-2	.	CASSPPASKTRELFF	TGTGCCAGCAGCCCCCCGGCCTCCAAGACCCGGGAGCTGTTTTTT
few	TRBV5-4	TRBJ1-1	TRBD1	CASSYGQGDTEAFF	TGTGCCAGCAGCTACGGACAGGGAGACACTGAAGCTTTCTTT
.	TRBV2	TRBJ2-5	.	CASMYQETQYF	TGTGCCAGCATGTACCAAGAGACCCAGTACTTC
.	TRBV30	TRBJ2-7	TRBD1	CAWSGTGYGEQYF	TGTGCCTGGAGCGGGACAGGGTATGGTGAGCAGTACTTC
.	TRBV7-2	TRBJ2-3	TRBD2	CASSLSSGGASLRDTQYF	TGTGCCAGCAGCTTATCTAGCGGGGGGGCCTCTTTGCGAGATACGCAGTATTTT
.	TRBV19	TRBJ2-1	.	CASSTGIYNEQFF	TGTGCCAGTAGTACTGGGATCTACAATGAGCAGTTCTTC
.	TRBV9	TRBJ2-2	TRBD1	CASSGRSGGGSGELFF	TGTGCCAGCAGCGGGCGGTCAGGGGGTGGAAGCGGGGAGCTGTTTTTT
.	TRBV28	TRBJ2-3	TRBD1	CASSFGDRGTDTQYF	TGTGCCAGCAGTTTTGGGGACAGGGGAACAGATACGCAGTATTTT
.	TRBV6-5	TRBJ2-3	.	CASSYRGLPNTDTQYF	TGTGCCAGCAGTTACCGGGGACTCCCTAACACAGATACGCAGTATTTT
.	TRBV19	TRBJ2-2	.	CASSIVPGALTGELFF	TGTGCCAGTAGTATAGTACCAGGGGCGCTGACCGGGGAGCTGTTTTTT
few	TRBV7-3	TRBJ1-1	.	CASSRGVNTEAFF	TGTGCCAGCAGTAGGGGGGTGAACACTGAAGCTTTCTTT
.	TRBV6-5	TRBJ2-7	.	CASSYGPGSYEQYF	TGTGCCAGCAGTTATGGGCCAGGGTCCTACGAGCAGTACTTC
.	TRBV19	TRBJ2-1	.	CASSIYRRSSYNEQFF	TGTGCCAGTAGTATTTACAGGCGTAGCTCCTACAATGAGCAGTTCTTC
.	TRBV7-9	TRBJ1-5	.	CASSSGPYQPQHF	TGTGCCAGCAGCTCGGGACCGTATCAGCCCCAGCATTTT
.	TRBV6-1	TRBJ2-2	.	CASAGTGSWTGELFF	TGTGCCAGCGCCGGGACTGGTTCTTGGACCGGGGAGCTGTTTTTT
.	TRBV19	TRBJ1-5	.	CASMPAGRVVHQPQHF	TGTGCCAGTATGCCGGCGGGCAGGGTGGTCCATCAGCCCCAGCATTTT
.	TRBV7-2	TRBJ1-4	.	CASSLAQGIDEKLFF	TGTGCCAGCAGCTTAGCGCAGGGCATCGATGAAAAACTGTTTTTT
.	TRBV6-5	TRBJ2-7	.	CASSYGTFYEQYF	TGTGCCAGCAGTTACGGGACATTCTACGAGCAGTACTTC
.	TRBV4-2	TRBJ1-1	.	CASSPQGLNTEAFF	TGTGCCAGCAGCCCACAGGGATTGAACACTGAAGCTTTCTTT
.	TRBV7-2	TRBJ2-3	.	CASGGGEYSTDTQYF	TGTGCCAGTGGAGGGGGAGAATATAGCACAGATACGCAGTATTTT
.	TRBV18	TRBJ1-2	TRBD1	CASSPTTGTGRGYTF	TGTGCCAGCTCACCAACGACCGGGACAGGGCGAGGCTACACCTTC